The 13 T cell receptor beta chains presented below share a single source sample, sequenced in a study of T-cell memory formation after mild COVID-19. TCRdb fed the 5' RACE reads into MiXCR, producing one record per CDR3 protein. The profile shows roughly 300,000 distinct CDR3 sequences, approximately 14% of them singletons. The sample comprised PBMCs or a T cell subset sorted from them (not recorded which). These receptors were taken from a young man who had mild COVID-19 (a few samples of this study predate the infection). Cell type and time point are not known.

The rearrangement links TRBV7-9 to TRBJ2-4; 9 bases match TRBD1. The CDR3 covers 14 residues. The V gene's germline CDR1 is SEHNR and CDR2 FQNEAQ (reference sequence). V dropped 5 bases and J dropped 12; count of bases not matched to a gene: 11. The CDR3 bases are TGTGCCAGCAGCCTAAGTTCCGGACAGGGGAATCAGTACTTC. Translation: CASSLSSGQGNQYF.

This clonotype has more than one count but fewer than ten. The chain combines TRBV7-9 with TRBJ1-4; TRBD1 aligns across 10 bases. In germline, CDR1 is SEHNR, CDR2 FQNEAQ (reference sequence). With 5 bases clipped from V and 4 bases from J, the junction kept 7 bases outside the gene matches. The CDR3 loop spans 16 amino acids. The CDR3, as DNA: TGTGCCAGCAGCCCTGGGGACAGGGGAGGTAATGAAAAACTGTTTTTT. Its translation: CASSPGDRGGNEKLFF.

V usage is TRBV7-2 and J usage is TRBJ1-2; weak D call: TRBD1 (5 bases). Germline CDR1 reads SGHTA; CDR2 reads FQGNSA. V was cut by 5 bases and J by 4 bases, with 11 bases left in between. CDR3 length: 13 amino acids. The CDR3 region has the DNA TGTGCCAGCAGCCCGGGACGGGGCTATGGCTACACCTTC. It translates to CASSPGRGYGYTF.

The rearrangement joins TRBV28 to TRBJ2-3; D gene uncertain. CDR3 length: 12 amino acids. Looked up from germline, CDR1 is MDHEN and CDR2 is SYDVKM. Trimming pared 1 base from V and 6 bases from J, leaving 5 bases between. The CDR3 loop is CASSLFPDTQYF. CDR3 nucleotide sequence: TGTGCCAGCAGTTTATTCCCTGATACGCAGTATTTT. Full variable domain (remainder filled in from reference TRBV28 and TRBJ2-3): DVKVTQSSRYLVKRTGEKVFLECVQDMDHENMFWYRQDPGLGLRLIYFSYDVKMKEKGDIPEGYSVSREKKERFSLILESASTNQTSMYLCASSLFPDTQYFGPGTRLTVL.

This clonotype was seen more than once but under ten times. This chain joins TRBV5-1 and TRBJ2-3; tentatively, D is TRBD1 (7 bases). V lost 1 base and J lost 1, with 13 bases in between. CDR3 length equals 16 residues. Germline V CDR1 and CDR2: SGHRS, YFSETQ. CDR3 DNA: TGCGCCAGCAGCTTGAACTCCAGGGGGGGCACAGATACGCAGTATTTT. It translates to CASSLNSRGGTDTQYF.

This clonotype was picked up a small number of times. The chain recombines TRBV5-4 with TRBJ1-1; D possibly corresponds to TRBD1 (5 bases). Trimming shortened V by 0 bases and J by 11 bases, and 11 bases separated the two germline ends. The CDR3 sequence is 12 residues long. Germline values: CDR1 SGHNT, CDR2 YYREEE (reference sequence). CDR3 coding DNA: TGTGCCAGCAGCTTGGGGGGCCGGGAGGCTTTCTTT. Amino acid sequence: CASSLGGREAFF.

The V and J genes are TRBV6-5 and TRBJ1-1; a possible D gene is TRBD1 (6 bases). The CDR3 runs 13 residues. The germline V gene has CDR1 MNHEY and CDR2 SVGAGI. With 0 bases removed from V and 10 bases from J, the gap between germline ends came to 12 bases. The CDR3 nucleotides read TGTGCCAGCAGTTACTCGTCAGGGGCTCGAGCTTTCTTT. As protein: CASSYSSGARAFF.

CDR3 in amino acids: CASSFHPGTTYEQYF. The CDR3 DNA reads as TGTGCCAGCAGCTTCCACCCGGGGACAACCTACGAGCAGTACTTC. The V gene is TRBV7-9, the J gene TRBJ2-7; D may be TRBD1 (6 bases). The CDR3 extends over 15 amino acids. Deletions cut 3 bases from V and 2 bases from J, with 14 bases between. Germline-derived CDR1 and CDR2 are SEHNR and FQNEAQ (reference sequence).

This clonotype occurred a few times. The J gene is TRBJ2-3, the V gene TRBV5-1; TRBD2 might be the D (5 bases). CDR1 and CDR2 (germline): SGHRS, YFSETQ. There are 17 residues in the CDR3. V lost 0 bases and J lost 4, with 18 bases in between. Here the CDR3 reads CASSLGSSGKSADTQYF. The CDR3 nucleotides are TGCGCCAGCAGCTTGGGGTCATCGGGGAAATCTGCAGATACGCAGTATTTT. Complete variable domain (other parts from reference TRBV5-1 and TRBJ2-3): KAGVTQTPRYLIKTRGQQVTLSCSPISGHRSVSWYQQTPGQGLQFLFEYFSETQRNKGNFPGRFSGRQFSNSRSEMNVSTLELGDSALYLCASSLGSSGKSADTQYFGPGTRLTVL.

Only a few counts were recorded for this clonotype. The gene calls are TRBV5-5 and TRBJ1-6; D gene unclear. Germline V lookup: CDR1 SGHKS, CDR2 YYEKEE (reference sequence). Trimming removed 0 bases at V and 9 bases at J, with 7 bases between. The CDR3 extends over 13 amino acids. Here the CDR3 reads CASSLEYGSPLHF. The CDR3 DNA reads TGTGCCAGCAGCTTGGAGTACGGTTCACCCCTCCACTTT.

The DNA for the CDR3 is TGTGCCACCAGTGACCCATATCGGACAGGGCGACCCAATGAGCAGTTCTTC. Translating it yields CATSDPYRTGRPNEQFF. The V gene is TRBV24-1, the J gene TRBJ2-1; TRBD1 agrees at 8 bases. Trimming took 4 bases from V and 6 from J; bases not matched to a gene: 13. From germline, CDR1 is KGHDR and CDR2 SFDVKD. The CDR3 loop spans 17 amino acids.

This clonotype was seen a handful of times. V gene TRBV20-1 combines with J gene TRBJ2-1, with 11 nucleotides matching TRBD2. There are 16 residues in the CDR3. V lost 5 bases to trimming and J lost 2 bases; unmatched junction nucleotides: 8. CDR1 is DFQATT and CDR2 is SNEGSKA in the germline V gene (reference sequence). This CDR3 is CSAPPTSGVPYNEQFF. The CDR3 bases are TGCAGTGCTCCCCCGACTAGCGGGGTCCCCTACAATGAGCAGTTCTTC.

The CDR3 coding sequence is TGCGCCAGCACCAAGGGGGAGGTCGGCGAGACCCAGTACTTC. Translated: CASTKGEVGETQYF. V gene TRBV5-1 combines with J gene TRBJ2-5; D could derive from TRBD1 or TRBD2 (6 bases each). Trimming removed 6 bases from V and 5 bases from J, with 17 bases in between. Germline V lookup: CDR1 SGHRS, CDR2 YFSETQ. This CDR3 has 14 amino acids.